Below are 32 T cell receptor beta chains sequenced from a single sample in a study of T cell responses to AZD1222 COVID-19 vaccine (dated by TCRdb to the early 2020s). Library prep was done by the immunoSEQ multiplex PCR assay. TCRdb provides this immuneACCESS table in a form limited to in-frame rearrangements. Some clones are lacking; in checked studies, under half of them reflect an unresolved V gene, and why the rest are absent is not known. This sample has about 84,000 clones in its table, and about 93% of those were observed once. Around a tenth of the sample is in the top ten clones. Reading the label with the study, this specimen's time point is: about 28 days (+/-7) after the second vaccine dose. Sequencing was performed on peripheral blood, taken 28 days after the second AZD1222 dose. The receptors were gathered from an adult who received the AZD1222 COVID-19 vaccine.

This clone has a single count. The chain has TRBV20-1 and TRBJ2-7; D remains ambiguous. The CDR3 has 11 residues. The V end lost 0 bases, the J end lost 10 bases, and 10 bases lay between the germline ends. Looked up from germline, CDR1 is DFQATT and CDR2 is SNEGSKA (reference sequence). The chain's CDR3 is CSAREGLGQYF. The CDR3 DNA sequence: TGCAGTGCTAGAGAGGGATTGGGACAGTACTTC.

The V call is TRBV28, the J call TRBJ1-6, with unresolved D. Germline lookup yields CDR1 MDHEN and CDR2 SYDVKM. V shed 4 bases and J shed 7 bases, with 5 bases lying between them. The CDR3 consists of 12 residues. In DNA, the CDR3 is TGTGCCAGCAGTTCGGGAAATTCACCCCTCCACTTT. It yields the protein CASSSGNSPLHF.

The V and J genes are TRBV6-6 and TRBJ2-2; TRBD2 might be the D (6 bases). Germline values: CDR1 MNHNY, CDR2 SVGAGI (reference sequence). The CDR3 runs to 16 residues. V lost 6 bases and J lost 0, with 14 bases in between. CDR3 sequence reads: CASRKEGLSNTGELFF. In DNA form, the CDR3 reads TGTGCCAGCAGAAAGGAGGGACTTTCGAACACCGGGGAGCTGTTTTTT.

This chain connects TRBV3-1 (or the pseudogene TRBV3-2) to TRBJ1-2; 7 bases map to TRBD1. The CDR3 length is 14 residues. The germline V gene has CDR1 LGHDT and CDR2 YNNKEL (reference sequence). The V segment lost 4 bases and the J segment 7 bases; nucleotides outside the gene matches: 9. CDR3 region: CASSPTGDSGGYTF. Written as DNA, the CDR3 is TGTGCCAGCAGCCCTACAGGGGATTCGGGTGGCTACACCTTC.

The rearrangement uses TRBV20-1 and TRBJ2-1, with D possibly TRBD2 on 5 matching bases. The CDR3 covers 16 residues. The V end was cut by 3 bases, the J end by 4 bases, with 19 bases between. The V gene's germline CDR1 is DFQATT and CDR2 SNEGSKA (reference sequence). The CDR3 coding sequence is TGCAGTGCTAGTTCGCTACGGGGATTCGATTACAATGAGCAGTTCTTC. Amino acid sequence: CSASSLRGFDYNEQFF.

This chain connects TRBV5-1 to TRBJ1-3, with D possibly TRBD1 on 5 matching bases. Germline V gene data show CDR1 as SGHRS and CDR2 as YFSETQ. This CDR3 contains 17 residues. Between the trimmed V and J ends, which lost 1 base and 8 bases, there was a span of 22 bases. The CDR3 loop is CASSLSGQAGFGDTIYF. The CDR3 nucleotides read TGCGCCAGCAGCTTGTCTGGGCAAGCAGGGTTTGGGGACACCATATATTTT. Looking up the rest from reference TRBV5-1 and TRBJ1-3 gives the full variable domain: KAGVTQTPRYLIKTRGQQVTLSCSPISGHRSVSWYQQTPGQGLQFLFEYFSETQRNKGNFPGRFSGRQFSNSRSEMNVSTLELGDSALYLCASSLSGQAGFGDTIYFGEGSWLTVV.

CDR3 DNA sequence: TGTGCCAGCAGCTTATTTCGCCCAACAGGGGGCTCTGAAGCTTTCTTT. It specifies CASSLFRPTGGSEAFF. The rearrangement uses TRBV11-2 and TRBJ1-1; 9 bases line up with TRBD1. Per germline, CDR1 SGHAT and CDR2 FQNNGV. The J segment lost 6 bases and the V segment lost 2 bases, leaving 10 bases of the junction unmatched. This CDR3 has 16 residues.

The chain joins TRBV4-2 to TRBJ2-1, with D perhaps assigned TRBD1 or TRBD2 (6 bases each). Trimming stripped 1 base from V and 15 bases from J, with 10 bases between. From germline, CDR1 is LGHNA and CDR2 YNFKEQ. CDR3 length: 11 amino acids. CDR3 sequence (DNA): TGTGCCAGCAGCCAAGCGGGGGCCAGGTTCTTC. It yields the protein CASSQAGARFF.

The chain links TRBV4-1 to TRBJ1-6; the D is unclear. CDR1 is MGHRA and CDR2 is YSYEKL in the germline V gene. CDR3 length equals 15 residues. Trimming stripped 1 base from V and 7 bases from J, with 11 bases between. The CDR3 bases are TGCGCCAGCAGCCAAGTAGGCGGGCAAAATTCACCCCTCCACTTT. The encoded protein is CASSQVGGQNSPLHF.

The V and J genes are TRBV10-3 and TRBJ1-2; D is possibly TRBD1 (5 bases). CDR1 and CDR2 from the germline V gene are ENHRY and SYGVKD. Trimming shortened V by 10 bases and J by 4 bases, and 19 bases separated the two germline ends. This CDR3 is 14 amino acids long. CDR3 residues: CATSFGDGGYGYTF. The CDR3 region has the DNA TGTGCCACCTCGTTCGGGGACGGAGGCTATGGCTACACCTTC.

V usage is TRBV5-5 and J usage is TRBJ1-6; D call uncertain. Germline CDR1 SGHKS, CDR2 YYEKEE (reference sequence). This CDR3 has 17 residues. With 3 bases removed from V and 6 bases from J, the gap between germline ends came to 19 bases. CDR3 nucleotides: TGTGCCAGCAGCTCCTCCTCTTGGCAGTCCCTTAATTCACCCCTCCACTTT. Protein: CASSSSSWQSLNSPLHF.

On this clone: Other DNA sequences within the sample encode an identical CDR3. The rearrangement joins TRBV5-1 to TRBJ1-1; D gene unclear. The V end lost 0 bases, the J end lost 2 bases, and 5 bases lay between the germline ends. This CDR3 is built from 13 residues. Germline V lookup: CDR1 SGHRS, CDR2 YFSETQ. CDR3 in DNA: TGCGCCAGCAGCTTGGTGGTAAACACTGAAGCTTTCTTT. As protein: CASSLVVNTEAFF.

This rearrangement joins TRBV9 to TRBJ1-1; 9 bases align to TRBD1. Germline V gives CDR1 SGDLS, CDR2 YYNGEE. The junction had 3 bases not matched to a gene; V was cut back by 4 bases and J by 5 bases. This CDR3 comprises 13 residues. The CDR3 is CASSFGTGTEAFF. In DNA, the CDR3 is TGTGCCAGCAGCTTCGGGACAGGGACTGAAGCTTTCTTT.

The chain employs TRBV4-1 and TRBJ2-5, with 10 bases lining up with TRBD2. This CDR3 spans 14 amino acids. CDR1 is MGHRA and CDR2 is YSYEKL in the germline V gene. J was trimmed by 3 bases and V by 4 bases; bases with no gene match: 2. The CDR3 loop is CASSRGLAKETQYF. CDR3 bases: TGCGCCAGCAGCCGGGGACTAGCGAAAGAGACCCAGTACTTC.

The chain employs TRBV29-1 and TRBJ2-5, with a weak D call TRBD1 (6 bases). V gave up 6 bases and J gave up 5 bases, with 16 bases separating them. Germline CDR1 SQVTM, CDR2 ANQGSEA. The CDR3 totals 13 residues. DNA of the CDR3: TGCAGCGTCCCCGTTGGGGGCGGGGAGACCCAGTACTTC. The encoded protein is CSVPVGGGETQYF.

This sequence joins TRBV29-1 and TRBJ2-1, with D perhaps matching TRBD2 (5 bases). Germline V gene lookup returns CDR1 SQVTM and CDR2 ANQGSEA. V lost 3 bases and J lost 0, with 15 bases in between. The CDR3 length is 16 residues. CDR3 in DNA: TGCAGCGTTGACCCGAGGGTTAGAGGCTCCTACAATGAGCAGTTCTTC. This translates into CSVDPRVRGSYNEQFF.

This CDR3 is CASSFNREGETQYF. The CDR3 bases are TGTGCCAGCAGCTTCAACAGGGAGGGAGAGACCCAGTACTTC. The chain couples TRBV7-8 to TRBJ2-5, with D possibly being TRBD2 (7 bases). Looked up from germline, CDR1 is SGHVS and CDR2 is FQNEAQ. Trimming pared 3 bases from V and 4 bases from J, leaving 12 bases between. The CDR3 sequence is 14 residues long. Full variable domain (outside the CDR3, taken from reference TRBV7-8 and TRBJ2-5): GAGVSQSPRYKVAKRGQDVALRCDPISGHVSLFWYQQALGQGPEFLTYFQNEAQLDKSGLPSDRFFAERPEGSVSTLKIQRTQQEDSAVYLCASSFNREGETQYFGPGTRLLVL.

This chain links TRBV13 with TRBJ1-1; D is possibly TRBD1 (6 bases). This CDR3 is built from 13 residues. V gave up 6 bases and J gave up 7 bases, with 15 bases separating them. Germline values: CDR1 PRHDT, CDR2 FYEKMQ (reference sequence). Here the CDR3 DNA reads TGTGCCAGCAGGACAGGAGGGATGATTGAAGCTTTCTTT. Protein sequence: CASRTGGMIEAFF. The full variable domain, rest sourced from reference TRBV13 and TRBJ1-1, is AAGVIQSPRHLIKEKRETATLKCYPIPRHDTVYWYQQGPGQDPQFLISFYEKMQSDKGSIPDRFSAQQFSDYHSELNMSSLELGDSALYFCASRTGGMIEAFFGQGTRLTVV.

V and J are TRBV5-1 and TRBJ2-7; unclear D gene. Trimming took off 2 bases at V and 3 bases at J, with 9 bases between the two ends. The germline V gene encodes CDR1 SGHRS and CDR2 YFSETQ. This CDR3 has 13 residues. CDR3 sequence reads: CASSLAGHYEQYF. In DNA, the CDR3 is TGCGCCAGCAGCTTAGCCGGGCACTACGAGCAGTACTTC.

The J gene is TRBJ2-6, the V gene TRBV27; the D is unclear. The germline CDR1 and CDR2 sequences are MNHEY and SMNVEV (reference sequence). This CDR3 contains 17 residues. V was pared by 4 bases and J by 3 bases, with 16 bases between. Here the CDR3 reads CASSSRQTSYGANVLTF. The CDR3 bases are TGTGCCAGCAGTTCCCGGCAGACTTCCTATGGGGCCAACGTCCTGACTTTC.

This rearrangement joins TRBV6-5 to TRBJ1-5; 9 nucleotides agree with TRBD1. This CDR3 region has 15 residues. In germline, CDR1 is MNHEY, CDR2 SVGAGI. V lost 3 bases and J lost 7; bases outside the gene matches: 7. The DNA for the CDR3 is TGTGCCAGCAGTTATCCGGGACAGGGCGGACAGCCCCAGCATTTT. It specifies CASSYPGQGGQPQHF.

J is TRBJ1-4 and V is TRBV19; D perhaps matches TRBD1 (5 bases). The length of the CDR3 is 15 residues. The germline V gene has CDR1 LNHDA and CDR2 SQIVND (reference sequence). V was pared by 4 bases and J by 4 bases, with 13 bases between. CDR3 region: CASSRKTARNEKLFF. The DNA of the CDR3 is TGTGCCAGTAGTAGAAAGACAGCCCGTAATGAAAAACTGTTTTTT.

The chain links TRBV7-3 to TRBJ1-1; TRBD1 aligns across 7 bases. Germline CDR1 and CDR2: SGHTA and FQGTGA. The CDR3 has 15 amino acids. Unmatched junction bases numbered 4, after V lost 1 base and J lost 2 bases. CDR3 loop: CASSLSPGGNTEAFF. The CDR3 bases are TGTGCCAGCAGCTTAAGTCCAGGGGGTAACACTGAAGCTTTCTTT.

The chain joins TRBV28 to TRBJ2-1; the match to TRBD2 covers 9 bases. Trimming took 6 bases from V and 11 from J; bases not matched to a gene: 14. Germline lookup yields CDR1 MDHEN and CDR2 SYDVKM. The CDR3 has 15 amino acids. CDR3: CASSLAGEVSYKQFF. In DNA form, the CDR3 reads TGTGCCAGCAGCTTAGCGGGAGAGGTTTCATACAAGCAGTTCTTC.

The gene calls are TRBV10-3 and TRBJ2-7, with 9 bases aligning to TRBD2. J lost 7 bases, V lost 2 bases, and 9 bases had no gene match. The CDR3 loop spans 15 amino acids. The germline V gene has CDR1 ENHRY and CDR2 SYGVKD. This CDR3 is CAISETSGQIQEQYF. The CDR3 DNA reads as TGTGCCATCAGTGAGACTAGCGGGCAAATACAAGAGCAGTACTTC.

This sequence joins TRBV7-9 and TRBJ1-3, with D uncertain. Looked up from germline, CDR1 is SEHNR and CDR2 is FQNEAQ (reference sequence). V was cut by 4 bases and J by 7 bases, with 11 bases left in between. The CDR3 contains 13 residues. The CDR3 DNA sequence: TGTGCCAGCAGCTCGAGCTCTAGTAACACCATATATTTT. This codes for CASSSSSSNTIYF.

Concerning this clone: Distinct nucleotide sequences in the sample also encode this CDR3. This chain links TRBV5-1 with TRBJ2-3; no reliable D call. CDR3 length: 12 amino acids. Germline V gives CDR1 SGHRS, CDR2 YFSETQ. With 2 bases removed from V and 3 bases from J, the gap between germline ends came to 4 bases. The CDR3 sequence is CASSLTTDTQYF. In DNA, the CDR3 is TGCGCCAGCAGCTTAACGACAGATACGCAGTATTTT.

The chain carries TRBV5-4 and TRBJ1-4, with TRBD1 matching over 8 bases. The V gene end was trimmed by 4 bases and the J gene end by 8 bases; junction bases not matched to a gene: 10. The CDR3 is 15 amino acids. The germline CDR1 and CDR2 sequences are SGHNT and YYREEE (reference sequence). The CDR3 protein is CASSPTRGQGEKLFF. CDR3 DNA: TGTGCCAGCAGCCCTACCAGGGGGCAGGGGGAAAAACTGTTTTTT.

The V gene is TRBV2, the J gene TRBJ2-1; TRBD2 aligns across 13 bases. Looked up from germline, CDR1 is SNHLY and CDR2 is FYNNEI. CDR3 length equals 15 residues. J was trimmed by 7 bases and V by 5 bases; bases with no gene match: 5. This chain's CDR3 is CASSPLAGGANEQFF. CDR3 nucleotide sequence: TGTGCCAGCAGTCCACTAGCGGGAGGGGCAAATGAGCAGTTCTTC.

The chain is built from TRBV4-1 and TRBJ2-2, with D perhaps being TRBD1 or TRBD2 (6 bases each). Germline V gene data show CDR1 as MGHRA and CDR2 as YSYEKL. V gave up 5 bases and J gave up 0 bases, with 13 bases separating them. The CDR3 covers 16 residues. In DNA, the CDR3 is TGCGCCAGCAGCGAAAGGGGGGCGACGAACACCGGGGAGCTGTTTTTT. This encodes CASSERGATNTGELFF.

The CDR3 is CASSLTGTGGSPLHF. Written as DNA, the CDR3 is TGTGCCAGCAGCTTAACCGGGACAGGGGGTTCACCCCTCCACTTT. The chain uses TRBV7-3 and TRBJ1-6; 11 positions agree with TRBD1. V shed 0 bases and J 9 bases; nucleotides not matched to a gene: 1. The CDR3 runs 15 residues. The germline gives CDR1 SGHTA, CDR2 FQGTGA.

The chain has TRBV6-2 or TRBV6-3 and TRBJ2-1; 12 bases match TRBD2. J gave up 8 bases and V 2 bases, and 10 bases lay outside the gene matches. The CDR3 covers 17 residues. The germline V gene encodes CDR1 MNHEY and CDR2 SVGEGT. In DNA form, the CDR3 reads TGTGCCAGCAGTTACGGTTTGACTAGCGGGAGCGTGTATGAGCAGTTCTTC. Its protein product is CASSYGLTSGSVYEQFF.